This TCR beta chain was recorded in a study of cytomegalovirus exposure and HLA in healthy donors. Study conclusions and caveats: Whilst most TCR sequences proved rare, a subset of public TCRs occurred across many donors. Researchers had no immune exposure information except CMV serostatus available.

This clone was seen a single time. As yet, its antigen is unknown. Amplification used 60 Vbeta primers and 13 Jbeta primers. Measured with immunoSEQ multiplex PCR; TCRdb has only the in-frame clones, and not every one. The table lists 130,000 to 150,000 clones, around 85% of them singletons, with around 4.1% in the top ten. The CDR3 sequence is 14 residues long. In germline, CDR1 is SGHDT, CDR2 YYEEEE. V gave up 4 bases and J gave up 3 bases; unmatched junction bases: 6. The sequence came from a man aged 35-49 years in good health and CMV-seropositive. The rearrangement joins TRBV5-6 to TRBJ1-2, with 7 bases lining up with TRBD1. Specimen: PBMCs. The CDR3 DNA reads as TGTGCCAGCAGCCCAAGGACAGGAGACTATGGCTACACCTTC. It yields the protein CASSPRTGDYGYTF. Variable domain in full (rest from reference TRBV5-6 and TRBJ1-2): DAGVTQSPTHLIKTRGQQVTLRCSPKSGHDTVSWYQQALGQGPQFIFQYYEEEERQRGNFPDRFSGHQFPNYSSELNVNALLLGDSALYLCASSPRTGDYGYTFGSGTRLTVV.